What follows are 24 T cell receptor beta chains derived from one specimen sequenced in a study of regulatory and conventional T cells in RAG deficiency. The sorted regulatory T cells were CD4+, CD25-high and CD127-low, with genomic DNA sequenced. Profiling relied on immunoSEQ multiplex PCR, and the TCRdb table lists in-frame clones only, not all of them. The sample has some 19,000 clones, 87% seen once. This sample was also put to use in a study of regulatory T cells. That work states: The primer mix had 52 TRBV and 13 TRBJ primers.

The sequenced sample consisted of Tregs sorted from blood. These receptors came from a human donor in good health.

The chain couples TRBV5-1 to TRBJ1-6; perhaps TRBD1 as D (5 bases). Germline lookup yields CDR1 SGHRS and CDR2 YFSETQ. The CDR3 covers 14 residues. V was cut by 3 bases and J by 6 bases, with 10 bases left in between. DNA for the CDR3: TGCGCCAGCAGCTCGGGACGGTCTAATTCACCCCTCCACTTT. It specifies CASSSGRSNSPLHF.

The rearrangement uses TRBV6-1 and TRBJ1-2, with D perhaps TRBD1 (6 bases). From germline, CDR1 is MNHNS and CDR2 SASEGT. CDR3 size: 16 residues. Trimming removed 2 bases from V and 2 bases from J, with 15 bases in between. The CDR3 DNA reads as TGTGCCAGCAGTGAACCTCGTCGGCAGGGGAACTATGGCTACACCTTC. Translation: CASSEPRRQGNYGYTF.

The V call is TRBV2, the J call TRBJ1-2; 9 bases line up with TRBD1. This CDR3 spans 15 amino acids. The V gene end was trimmed by 2 bases and the J gene end by 8 bases; junction bases not matched to a gene: 9. The germline V gene encodes CDR1 SNHLY and CDR2 FYNNEI. This CDR3 is CASSETGGLVGGYTF. Written as DNA, the CDR3 is TGTGCCAGCAGTGAAACAGGGGGCCTGGTCGGGGGCTACACCTTC.

This chain joins TRBV9 and TRBJ1-3; possible D gene TRBD1, 5 bases. This CDR3 has 14 residues. Germline V CDR1 and CDR2: SGDLS, YYNGEE. Trimming cost V 4 bases and J 0 bases, with 8 bases left between them. This CDR3 is CASSRDHSGNTIYF. The DNA for the CDR3 is TGTGCCAGCAGCCGGGACCACTCTGGAAACACCATATATTTT.

This rearrangement joins TRBV28 to TRBJ2-2, with D unresolved. The germline gives CDR1 MDHEN, CDR2 SYDVKM. This CDR3 has 13 amino acids. Trimming stripped 6 bases from V and 3 bases from J, with 8 bases between. The CDR3 protein is CASRLGYTGELFF. CDR3 coding DNA: TGTGCCAGCAGGCTCGGATACACCGGGGAGCTGTTTTTT.

The genes are TRBV6-1 and TRBJ1-2; TRBD1 might be the D (6 bases). Trimming cost V 4 bases and J 3 bases, with 15 bases left between them. This CDR3 has 15 residues. The germline gives CDR1 MNHNS, CDR2 SASEGT. CDR3 amino acids: CASSGGGAFDYGYTF. The CDR3 nucleotides read TGTGCCAGCAGTGGAGGGGGGGCTTTTGACTATGGCTACACCTTC.

CDR3 in DNA: TGTGCCAGCACCCGGGGGGCAGAAAACACCGGGGAGCTGTTTTTT. Its protein is CASTRGAENTGELFF. This chain joins TRBV7-9 and TRBJ2-2, with D possibly matching TRBD2 (7 bases). Trimming removed 7 bases from V and 2 bases from J, with 14 bases in between. Germline loops: CDR1 SEHNR, CDR2 FQNEAQ (reference sequence). The length of the CDR3 is 15 residues.

This chain links TRBV19 with TRBJ2-1; D gene ambiguous. Germline CDR1 reads LNHDA; CDR2 reads SQIVND (reference sequence). The CDR3 length is 15 residues. V lost 3 bases and J lost 0, with 9 bases in between. The CDR3 loop is CASSISLSSYNEQFF. CDR3 in DNA: TGTGCCAGTAGTATCAGCCTGAGCTCCTACAATGAGCAGTTCTTC.

The chain couples TRBV28 to TRBJ1-2; tentatively, D is TRBD1 (5 bases). The germline V and J ends were trimmed by 5 bases and 1 base, with 20 bases remaining between them. This CDR3 has 17 amino acids. Germline V gene lookup returns CDR1 MDHEN and CDR2 SYDVKM. The CDR3, as DNA: TGTGCCAGCAGTCCAATCCCCGGGGACCTTCATAACTATGGCTACACCTTC. It is translated as CASSPIPGDLHNYGYTF.

The rearrangement links TRBV2 to TRBJ1-1; weak D call: TRBD1 (6 bases). There are 13 residues in the CDR3. Germline lookup yields CDR1 SNHLY and CDR2 FYNNEI. V lost 8 bases and J lost 1, with 11 bases in between. The CDR3, as DNA: TGTGCCAGCCAGGGGACGGGGAACACTGAAGCTTTCTTT. Its protein product is CASQGTGNTEAFF.

The chain recombines TRBV2 with TRBJ1-3; D possibly corresponds to TRBD1 (6 bases). This CDR3 comprises 14 residues. The V gene's germline CDR1 is SNHLY and CDR2 FYNNEI. Deletions cut 2 bases from V and 2 bases from J, with 7 bases between. The CDR3 coding sequence is TGTGCCAGCAGTGAATGGGGGCCTGGAAACACCATATATTTT. Its protein product is CASSEWGPGNTIYF. Together with reference TRBV2 and TRBJ1-3, the CDR3 gives the full variable domain: EPEVTQTPSHQVTQMGQEVILRCVPISNHLYFYWYRQILGQKVEFLVSFYNNEISEKSEIFDDQFSVERPDGSNFTLKIRSTKLEDSAMYFCASSEWGPGNTIYFGEGSWLTVV.

V and J are TRBV18 and TRBJ1-1; D call uncertain. The CDR3 length is 13 residues. Looked up from germline, CDR1 is KGHSH and CDR2 is LQKENI. V was clipped by 2 bases and J by 6 bases, with 10 bases between them. The CDR3 is CASSPYSGSEAFF. CDR3 sequence (DNA): TGTGCCAGCTCACCATATTCGGGGTCTGAAGCTTTCTTT.

This chain connects TRBV2 to TRBJ1-6; TRBD1 is a possible D gene (5 bases). The CDR3 loop spans 14 amino acids. V was pared by 3 bases and J by 6 bases, with 9 bases between. Germline V gene lookup returns CDR1 SNHLY and CDR2 FYNNEI. The chain's CDR3 is CASSDVQVNSPLHF. The CDR3 bases are TGTGCCAGCAGTGATGTACAGGTTAATTCACCCCTCCACTTT.

The chain uses TRBV5-1 and TRBJ2-7, with 9 positions matching TRBD1. The CDR3 runs to 15 residues. Germline V gene data show CDR1 as SGHRS and CDR2 as YFSETQ. V shed 4 bases and J 4 bases; nucleotides not matched to a gene: 9. The CDR3 here is CASSAWDRAIYEQYF. CDR3 in DNA: TGCGCCAGCAGCGCCTGGGACAGGGCAATTTACGAGCAGTACTTC. The full variable domain, rest sourced from reference TRBV5-1 and TRBJ2-7, is KAGVTQTPRYLIKTRGQQVTLSCSPISGHRSVSWYQQTPGQGLQFLFEYFSETQRNKGNFPGRFSGRQFSNSRSEMNVSTLELGDSALYLCASSAWDRAIYEQYFGPGTRLTVT.

The chain employs TRBV2 and TRBJ2-2; D gene unclear. Trimming removed 1 base from V and 8 bases from J, with 8 bases in between. From germline, CDR1 is SNHLY and CDR2 FYNNEI. The CDR3 is 13 amino acids. In DNA, the CDR3 is TGTGCCAGCAGTGAAGAAGCTCAGGGGGAGCTGTTTTTT. Protein sequence: CASSEEAQGELFF.

This clone was found a few times. This chain joins TRBV11-3 and TRBJ2-6, with D maybe TRBD2 (7 bases). The germline gives CDR1 SGHNT, CDR2 YENEEA. The CDR3 has 15 amino acids. The V end lost 5 bases, the J end lost 0 bases, and 8 bases lay between the germline ends. The CDR3, as DNA: TGTGCCAGCAGCAGGGGGGGCTCTGGGGCCAACGTCCTGACTTTC. Residues: CASSRGGSGANVLTF.

Note on this clone: Relative to the germline gene, one junction end is altered; a read error may explain this. The chain is built from TRBV7-7 and TRBJ2-2; D remains unclear. From germline, CDR1 is SSHAT and CDR2 FNYEAQ (reference sequence). The CDR3 spans 12 residues. The CDR3 protein is CASSLTAGELFF. The CDR3 DNA reads TGTGCTAGCAGCTTAACTGCCGGGGAGCTGTTTTTT.

This rearrangement joins TRBV5-1 to TRBJ1-1; D is ambiguous. V lost 5 bases and J 1 base, leaving 9 bases between the germline ends. Per the germline V gene, CDR1 is SGHRS and CDR2 is YFSETQ. The CDR3 has 13 amino acids. For the CDR3, the DNA is TGCGCCAGCAGTCGCGAGTGGAACACTGAAGCTTTCTTT. This codes for CASSREWNTEAFF.

This clone was seen a handful of times. This chain uses TRBV19 with TRBJ2-5; D is unresolved. V was trimmed by 6 bases and J by 0 bases, leaving 14 bases between them. Germline V lookup: CDR1 LNHDA, CDR2 SQIVND (reference sequence). The CDR3 totals 15 residues. The CDR3 DNA sequence: TGTGCCAGTAGGCCCTGGTGGGGTAACCAAGAGACCCAGTACTTC. It yields the protein CASRPWWGNQETQYF.

The genes are TRBV2 and TRBJ2-7; D unresolved. The CDR3 loop spans 14 amino acids. CDR1 and CDR2 from the germline V gene are SNHLY and FYNNEI. Trimming cost V 2 bases and J 7 bases, with 15 bases left between them. The CDR3 region has the DNA TGTGCCAGCAGTGAAACGGGTAGCTTCTTTGAGCAGTACTTC. This gives the protein CASSETGSFFEQYF.

The chain combines TRBV10-3 with TRBJ1-2; no clear D. CDR1 and CDR2 from the germline V gene are ENHRY and SYGVKD. Trimming took 2 bases from V and 5 from J, leaving 12 bases between them. This CDR3 contains 14 residues. Here the CDR3 reads CAISERELGYGYTF. The CDR3 DNA reads TGTGCCATCAGTGAGCGTGAGTTGGGGTATGGCTACACCTTC.

V and J are TRBV18 and TRBJ2-7, with TRBD2 matching over 14 bases. Germline trimming cut 0 bases from V and 3 bases from J; bases unmatched to any gene: 1. The V gene's germline CDR1 is KGHSH and CDR2 LQKENI. This CDR3 contains 16 residues. The CDR3 sequence: CASSPPGTSGSYEQYF. The CDR3 DNA is TGTGCCAGCTCACCACCCGGGACTAGCGGGAGCTACGAGCAGTACTTC.

The chain uses TRBV6-5 and TRBJ1-1; 8 bases fit TRBD1. Germline loops: CDR1 MNHEY, CDR2 SVGAGI. V was clipped by 2 bases and J by 1 base; unmatched bases: 3. The CDR3 contains 15 residues. The CDR3, as DNA: TGTGCCAGCAGTTACACCGGGACAGGGAACACTGAAGCTTTCTTT. Translation: CASSYTGTGNTEAFF.

The chain couples TRBV6-5 to TRBJ1-1; 7 nucleotides line up with TRBD1. Germline loops: CDR1 MNHEY, CDR2 SVGAGI. The CDR3 is made up of 15 amino acids. The V segment lost 2 bases and the J segment 5 bases; nucleotides outside the gene matches: 8. The chain's CDR3 is CASSYTRQGGTEAFF. CDR3 in DNA: TGTGCCAGCAGTTACACCCGACAGGGAGGGACTGAAGCTTTCTTT.